Listed below are T cell receptor beta chains from one sample, sequenced in a study of spatial heterogeneity in lung cancer. One entry per CDR3 protein results from TCRdb running MiXCR on the 5' RACE reads. The table includes about 8,100 distinct CDR3 sequences, approximately 12% detected once. The starting material was lung tumor tissue, obtained at surgery. Receptor source: a male donor with early-stage non-small cell lung cancer. Both conserved end residues are part of each CDR3. Each record gives: clone size, J gene, CDR3 length, V gene, D gene, CDR3 DNA, CDR3 protein. A D gene is named only where the DNA matches it firmly. For some rows the clone size is stated as once, few or many, or as a class when expanded; others skip it.

NA,TRBJ2-7,11,TRBV28,NA,TGTGCCAGCAGTTCCAGGGACGAGCAGTACTTC,CASSSRDEQYF
many,TRBJ2-7,15,TRBV12-3/TRBV12-4,TRBD1,TGTGCCAGCAGTCCAGAGGGACAGGGTTCGGGCGAGCAGTACTTC,CASSPEGQGSGEQYF
NA,TRBJ2-5,14,TRBV2,TRBD2,TGTGCCAGCACCCCAGGGAGGGTGGCAGAGACCCAGTACTTC,CASTPGRVAETQYF
medium-sized,TRBJ1-1,17,TRBV6-1,NA,TGTGCCAGCAGCCAAATAACAGGCGCCCGGAGCAACACTGAAGCTTTCTTT,CASSQITGARSNTEAFF
medium-sized,TRBJ1-3,12,TRBV6-2/TRBV6-3,NA,TGTGCCAGCAGCCATCCTGGAAACACCATATATTTT,CASSHPGNTIYF
medium-sized,TRBJ2-3,13,TRBV7-3,NA,TGTGCCAGCAGCTTCTCGAGGGGAGATACGCAGTATTTT,CASSFSRGDTQYF
NA,TRBJ2-5,15,TRBV11-2,NA,TGTGCCAGCAGACCACGGTCCGAATTTAAAGAGACCCAGTACTTC,CASRPRSEFKETQYF
many,TRBJ1-5,15,TRBV4-2,TRBD1,TGTGCCAGCAGCCAACGACAGGGGGATGATCAGCCCCAGCATTTT,CASSQRQGDDQPQHF
many,TRBJ2-1,15,TRBV20-1,TRBD2,TGCAGTGCTAGTTTGGGTAGCGGGAGGGTGAATGAGCAGTTCTTC,CSASLGSGRVNEQFF
many,TRBJ2-5,15,TRBV4-3,TRBD2,TGCGCCAGCAGCCAACACGGACTAGAAGAAGAGACCCAGTACTTC,CASSQHGLEEETQYF
medium-sized,TRBJ2-1,16,TRBV7-9,TRBD2,TGTGCCAGCAGTCCTGGACTAGCGGGGAAGGATAGTGAGCAGTTCTTC,CASSPGLAGKDSEQFF
many,TRBJ2-3,12,TRBV20-1,TRBD2,TGCAGTGCCGTGGGGGGGAAGGATACGCAGTATTTT,CSAVGGKDTQYF
many,TRBJ2-1,13,TRBV14,TRBD2,TGTGCCAGCATGTCTAGCGGGAGGGCTGGGCAGTTCTTC,CASMSSGRAGQFF
many,TRBJ2-7,12,TRBV28,NA,TGTGCCACACGAAAGACCTCCTACGAGCAGTACTTC,CATRKTSYEQYF
many,TRBJ2-3,13,TRBV11-2,NA,TGTGCCAGCAGCTTATCATTGACAGATACGCAGTATTTT,CASSLSLTDTQYF
once,TRBJ2-1,13,TRBV27,NA,TGTGCCAGCAGTTTTGGGGGGGGCGATGAGCAGTTCTTC,CASSFGGGDEQFF
few,TRBJ2-2,15,TRBV7-9,NA,TGTGCCAGCAGCCCTGGACAAGGGGACACCGGGGAGCTGTTTTTT,CASSPGQGDTGELFF
medium-sized,TRBJ2-1,12,TRBV12-3/TRBV12-4,TRBD2,TGTGCCAGCAGCCACGGACTAGTAGAGCAGTTCTTC,CASSHGLVEQFF
many,TRBJ2-1,17,TRBV5-1,TRBD2,TGCGCCAGCAGCCCCCTTCTAGCGGGAGGGCCCTCCAATGAGCAGTTCTTC,CASSPLLAGGPSNEQFF
many,TRBJ2-2,15,TRBV5-1,NA,TGCGCCAGCAGCTTCGGAGGGGTAGGCACCGGGGAGCTGTTTTTT,CASSFGGVGTGELFF
NA,TRBJ1-2,17,TRBV3-1,NA,TGTGCCAGCAGCCAAGACCCCGACGGCGGGACCATCTATGGCTACACCTTC,CASSQDPDGGTIYGYTF
medium-sized,TRBJ2-1,15,TRBV5-1,TRBD2,TGCGCCAGCAGCATAGGACTAGCGAGCTACAATGAGCAGTTCTTC,CASSIGLASYNEQFF
many,TRBJ1-5,15,TRBV4-2,NA,TGTGCCAGCAGCCAAGCTCTCGTGGAGGGTCAGCCCCAGCATTTT,CASSQALVEGQPQHF
NA,TRBJ2-7,15,TRBV29-1,NA,TGCAGCGTTTCCGGCCTATCCGGGAGACTCGACGAGCAGTACTTC,CSVSGLSGRLDEQYF
many,TRBJ1-4,12,TRBV6-2/TRBV6-3,NA,TGTGCCAGCAGTCAGAGACCTGAAAAACTGTTTTTT,CASSQRPEKLFF
NA,TRBJ2-3,14,TRBV29-1,NA,TGCAGCACACGGTGGTGGGGGGAAACAGATACGCAGTATTTT,CSTRWWGETDTQYF
medium-sized,TRBJ2-7,14,TRBV28,TRBD1,TGTGCCAGCAGCCCGGACAGGGGGCTCTACGAGCAGTACTTC,CASSPDRGLYEQYF
medium-sized,TRBJ1-5,16,TRBV6-6,TRBD1,TGTGCCAGCAGACCCAGGGGGCAGGGCAGCAATCAGCCCCAGCATTTT,CASRPRGQGSNQPQHF
many,TRBJ1-2,13,TRBV20-1,TRBD1,TGCAGTGCCACCGGGACAGTTGTCTATGGCTACACCTTC,CSATGTVVYGYTF
many,TRBJ2-3,12,TRBV15,NA,TGTGCCACCAGCAGAGCAGTGGATACGCAGTATTTT,CATSRAVDTQYF
medium-sized,TRBJ2-1,15,TRBV5-1,TRBD2,TGCGCCAGCAGCTTGGAACTAGCGGTGGGGAATGAGCAGTTCTTC,CASSLELAVGNEQFF
medium-sized,TRBJ2-6,15,TRBV11-2,NA,TGTGCCAGCACCCGGAGTCTGTCTGGGGCCAACGTCCTGACTTTC,CASTRSLSGANVLTF
many,TRBJ1-1,11,TRBV20-1,NA,TGCAGTGCTAGAGATGAGGGTGAAGCTTTCTTT,CSARDEGEAFF
NA,TRBJ2-3,13,TRBV19,NA,TGTGCCAGTCGCGGGGTCCCTCTGGATACGCAGTATTTT,CASRGVPLDTQYF
medium-sized,TRBJ2-2,15,TRBV4-3,NA,TGCGCCAGCAGCCCCCGGGGCGCGAACACCGGGGAGCTGTTTTTT,CASSPRGANTGELFF
medium-sized,TRBJ2-2,12,TRBV7-9,NA,TGTGCCAGCAGCTTAGCGGTCGGGGAGCTGTTTTTT,CASSLAVGELFF
NA,TRBJ2-7,13,TRBV5-4,TRBD1,TGTGCCAGCCTGGGACAGGGATCCTACGAGCAGTACTTC,CASLGQGSYEQYF
NA,TRBJ1-2,15,TRBV28,NA,TGTGCCAGCAGCCCCCGGGACACCTATAACTATGGCTACACCTTC,CASSPRDTYNYGYTF
many,TRBJ2-7,14,TRBV6-5,TRBD1,TGTGCCAGCAGACGACAGGGTCCGTCCTACGAGCAGTACTTC,CASRRQGPSYEQYF
many,TRBJ2-6,20,TRBV6-5,TRBD2,TGTGCCAGCAGTCATCGGCGGGGGTCTGGGGCTACCTCTGGGGCCAACGTCCTGACTTTC,CASSHRRGSGATSGANVLTF
NA,TRBJ1-6,14,TRBV5-5,NA,TGTGCCAGCAGCCACCGGGACGGGAATTCACCCCTCCACTTT,CASSHRDGNSPLHF
medium-sized,TRBJ1-1,14,TRBV5-5,NA,TGTGCCAGCAGACCCGTGACAGCTAACACTGAAGCTTTCTTT,CASRPVTANTEAFF
many,TRBJ1-2,13,TRBV12-3/TRBV12-4,NA,TGTGCCAGCAGCTCCGGGACGGTCTATGGCTACACCTTC,CASSSGTVYGYTF
many,TRBJ2-5,11,TRBV24-1,NA,TGTGCCACCAGTGATTCGGTTACTTGGTACTTC,CATSDSVTWYF
medium-sized,TRBJ2-5,15,TRBV7-9,TRBD2,TGTGCCAGCAGACCGCCGGGACTAGCGGGAGAAGCCCAGTACTTC,CASRPPGLAGEAQYF
many,TRBJ2-5,13,TRBV12-3/TRBV12-4,TRBD1,TGTGCCAGCAGTACCGGACAGGGCCAGACCCAGTACTTC,CASSTGQGQTQYF
few,TRBJ2-3,13,TRBV14,NA,TGTGCCAGCAGCCAAGTTCATACAGATACGCAGTATTTT,CASSQVHTDTQYF
few,TRBJ2-5,14,TRBV13,TRBD1,TGTGCCAGCAGCCCCGGGACAGTACAAGAGACCCAGTACTTC,CASSPGTVQETQYF